The 28 T cell receptor beta chains below all came from one sample that was sequenced in a study of shared clonotypes between healthy human individuals. Produced via immunoSEQ multiplex PCR; TCRdb's table is partial and in-frame only. The table records under 850,000 clones, approximately 72% of them present only once. Material: memory CD4+ T cells sorted from blood. Specified subset: CD45RA-negative fraction. The receptors come from a woman aged 30 to 39 in good health.

The chain carries TRBV27 and TRBJ2-1, with 12 bases identical to TRBD2. The CDR3 spans 17 residues. The V segment lost 5 bases and the J segment 0 bases; nucleotides outside the gene matches: 5. Germline V CDR1 and CDR2: MNHEY, SMNVEV (reference sequence). The DNA of the CDR3 is TGTGCCAGCAGTCCAGAGACTAGCGGGAGCTCCTACAATGAGCAGTTCTTC. This codes for CASSPETSGSSYNEQFF.

V and J are TRBV5-1 and TRBJ2-3, with TRBD1 as a possible D gene (6 bases). V lost 4 bases to trimming and J lost 8 bases, with 20 bases between them. The CDR3 consists of 15 residues. CDR1 and CDR2 from the germline V gene are SGHRS and YFSETQ. The CDR3 loop reads CASSLRDKRSGTQYF. CDR3 coding DNA: TGCGCCAGCAGCCTTCGGGACAAACGCTCCGGTACGCAGTATTTT.

The V gene is TRBV4-1, the J gene TRBJ2-7, with D possibly being TRBD2 (5 bases). The germline V gene has CDR1 MGHRA and CDR2 YSYEKL. The CDR3 is 14 amino acids. V lost 1 base to trimming and J lost 6 bases, with 13 bases between them. CDR3 in DNA: TGCGCCAGCAGCCAAGGGACCAGAGGGCTCGAGCAGTACTTC. Its translation: CASSQGTRGLEQYF.

This clone was counted a single time. The chain is built from TRBV7-9 and TRBJ2-1; weak D call: TRBD2 (5 bases). Germline lookup yields CDR1 SEHNR and CDR2 FQNEAQ (reference sequence). Deletions cut 3 bases from V and 10 bases from J, with 10 bases between. The CDR3 has 12 amino acids. The CDR3 loop reads CASSFGGGEQFF. CDR3 DNA: TGTGCCAGCAGCTTTGGAGGAGGCGAGCAGTTCTTC.

The chain has TRBV28 and TRBJ1-2; D unclear. Germline-derived CDR1 and CDR2 are MDHEN and SYDVKM. This CDR3 is 13 amino acids long. Trimming cost V 2 bases and J 2 bases, with 6 bases left between them. This chain's CDR3 is CASSLGPNYGYTF. CDR3 sequence (DNA): TGTGCCAGCAGTTTAGGGCCCAACTATGGCTACACCTTC.

The chain has TRBV27 and TRBJ2-7, with 9 bases that match TRBD2. Germline CDR1 and CDR2: MNHEY and SMNVEV (reference sequence). The CDR3 spans 15 residues. V lost 6 bases to trimming and J lost 2 bases; unmatched junction nucleotides: 8. This CDR3 is CASSSRAGGTYEQYF. For the CDR3, the DNA is TGTGCCAGCAGCTCCCGAGCGGGAGGTACCTACGAGCAGTACTTC.

The chain joins TRBV11-2 to TRBJ2-5; 10 bases line up with TRBD2. This CDR3 is 19 amino acids long. Looked up from germline, CDR1 is SGHAT and CDR2 is FQNNGV. Trimming took 7 bases from V and 1 from J; bases not matched to a gene: 18. CDR3 DNA: TGTGCCAGCACCCAACTAGCGGGACAGGTCTGGGGGCGCCAAGAGACCCAGTACTTC. It translates to CASTQLAGQVWGRQETQYF.

The V call is TRBV27, the J call TRBJ2-1, with 8 bases identical to TRBD1. The germline V gene has CDR1 MNHEY and CDR2 SMNVEV (reference sequence). The junction had 11 bases not matched to a gene; V was cut back by 7 bases and J by 3 bases. The CDR3 runs to 16 residues. The CDR3 loop reads CASIVDRAWGYNEQFF. For the CDR3, the DNA is TGTGCCAGCATTGTGGACAGGGCATGGGGCTACAATGAGCAGTTCTTC.

The chain uses TRBV29-1 and TRBJ1-1, with 10 bases matching TRBD1. Per the germline V gene, CDR1 is SQVTM and CDR2 is ANQGSEA. V was clipped by 7 bases and J by 7 bases; unmatched bases: 9. This CDR3 contains 13 residues. CDR3 DNA: TGCAGCGGGGCCGGGACAGGGGTTGGTGAAGCTTTCTTT. Its translation: CSGAGTGVGEAFF.

This chain connects TRBV2 to TRBJ2-1, with 13 nucleotides matching TRBD2. The CDR3 contains 15 residues. Per the germline V gene, CDR1 is SNHLY and CDR2 is FYNNEI. V dropped 5 bases and J dropped 6; count of bases not matched to a gene: 4. CDR3 residues: CASSPGLAGTNEQFF. The DNA for the CDR3 is TGTGCCAGCAGTCCGGGACTAGCGGGAACCAATGAGCAGTTCTTC. Complete variable domain (other parts from reference TRBV2 and TRBJ2-1): EPEVTQTPSHQVTQMGQEVILRCVPISNHLYFYWYRQILGQKVEFLVSFYNNEISEKSEIFDDQFSVERPDGSNFTLKIRSTKLEDSAMYFCASSPGLAGTNEQFFGPGTRLTVL.

This clone was recorded only once. The chain uses TRBV6-4 and TRBJ2-1; no definite D call. The CDR3 contains 15 residues. Trimming stripped 4 bases from V and 6 bases from J, with 16 bases between. The V gene's germline CDR1 is MRHNA and CDR2 SNTAGT. The CDR3 coding sequence is TGTGCCAGCAGTGCCCTCTCTAGTACAACCAATGAGCAGTTCTTC. This encodes CASSALSSTTNEQFF.

CDR3 sequence reads: CASRGQGDEQFF. The CDR3 DNA sequence: TGTGCCAGTAGGGGACAGGGTGATGAGCAGTTCTTC. J is TRBJ2-1 and V is TRBV19; 9 bases match TRBD1. The CDR3 extends over 12 amino acids. The germline CDR1 and CDR2 sequences are LNHDA and SQIVND (reference sequence). V trimming: 6 bases; J trimming: 8 bases; junction bases outside the gene matches: 2.

The chain uses TRBV11-2 and TRBJ1-3, with D possibly TRBD1 on 6 matching bases. Trimming shortened V by 5 bases and J by 2 bases, and 13 bases separated the two germline ends. Germline V CDR1 and CDR2: SGHAT, FQNNGV. The CDR3 loop spans 15 amino acids. CDR3 sequence (DNA): TGTGCCAGCAGCGTACTACAGGGAACTGGAAACACCATATATTTT. Protein sequence: CASSVLQGTGNTIYF.

This clone was picked up a small number of times. The chain links TRBV2 to TRBJ2-7; 7 bases are a match to TRBD1. The CDR3 has 15 amino acids. V was clipped by 7 bases and J by 5 bases; unmatched bases: 14. From germline, CDR1 is SNHLY and CDR2 FYNNEI. CDR3 sequence (DNA): TGTGCCAGCAAGTTGGGTGGGACAGAAGTTCACGAGCAGTACTTC. Amino acid sequence: CASKLGGTEVHEQYF.

The rearrangement links TRBV28 to TRBJ1-4, with 8 bases that match TRBD1. The CDR3 loop spans 16 amino acids. The V segment lost 5 bases and the J segment 7 bases; nucleotides outside the gene matches: 12. Germline V gene lookup returns CDR1 MDHEN and CDR2 SYDVKM. The CDR3 reads CASSRIKSGTGEKLFF. The DNA of the CDR3 is TGTGCCAGCAGTCGAATCAAATCCGGGACAGGTGAAAAACTGTTTTTT. The variable domain in full, completed from reference TRBV28 and TRBJ1-4, reads DVKVTQSSRYLVKRTGEKVFLECVQDMDHENMFWYRQDPGLGLRLIYFSYDVKMKEKGDIPEGYSVSREKKERFSLILESASTNQTSMYLCASSRIKSGTGEKLFFGSGTQLSVL.

The chain combines TRBV11-2 with TRBJ1-2, with a weak D call TRBD1 (5 bases). CDR3 size: 16 residues. V lost 1 base to trimming and J lost 2 bases, with 14 bases between them. CDR1 is SGHAT, CDR2 FQNNGV, per germline. CDR3 bases: TGTGCCAGCAGCTTAGTGGGCACAGGTGCGAACTATGGCTACACCTTC. As protein: CASSLVGTGANYGYTF.

The table lists this clone with many counts. CDR3 nucleotide sequence: TGCGCCAGTAAATTCCCGGGGCAGCTTGGAGGCTACACCTTC. Translating it yields CASKFPGQLGGYTF. The chain uses TRBV10-2 and TRBJ1-2; possible D gene TRBD1, 5 bases. This CDR3 has 14 amino acids. The V gene lost 9 bases and the J gene lost 8 bases, with 22 bases spanning the gap. Germline CDR1 and CDR2: WSHSY and SAAADI.

This chain links TRBV28 with TRBJ2-7; D gene unclear. Trimming stripped 6 bases from V and 6 bases from J, with 15 bases between. The CDR3 is 13 residues long. Germline CDR1 reads MDHEN; CDR2 reads SYDVKM. The CDR3 region is CASSLYSTGEQYF. As DNA, the CDR3 is TGTGCCAGCAGCCTATATAGTACTGGCGAGCAGTACTTC.

V and J are TRBV2 and TRBJ2-2, with no clear D. The germline CDR1 and CDR2 sequences are SNHLY and FYNNEI. V gave up 2 bases and J gave up 1 base, with 8 bases separating them. CDR3 length: 15 residues. As DNA, the CDR3 is TGTGCCAGCAGTGAAAGGGCAGGGAACACCGGGGAGCTGTTTTTT. It translates to CASSERAGNTGELFF.

This chain uses TRBV14 with TRBJ2-1, with D perhaps TRBD1 (5 bases). In germline, CDR1 is SGHDN, CDR2 FVKESK. The CDR3 is 13 residues long. The V end lost 6 bases, the J end lost 10 bases, and 16 bases lay between the germline ends. The CDR3 reads CASSLREFGEQFF. The CDR3 DNA follows: TGTGCCAGCAGTCTCAGGGAATTCGGGGAGCAGTTCTTC.

In regard to this clone: This specimen includes other DNA sequences encoding the same CDR3. The chain is built from TRBV5-1 and TRBJ2-3; D may be TRBD2 (6 bases). The CDR3 has 15 amino acids. Per germline, CDR1 SGHRS and CDR2 YFSETQ. V lost 0 bases, J lost 1 base, and 9 bases lay in between. The CDR3 loop is CASSLALAGTDTQYF. In DNA form, the CDR3 reads TGCGCCAGCAGCTTGGCGTTAGCGGGCACAGATACGCAGTATTTT.

The chain uses TRBV19 and TRBJ2-1, with 12 bases identical to TRBD2. Per the germline V gene, CDR1 is LNHDA and CDR2 is SQIVND (reference sequence). V lost 3 bases, J lost 8 bases, and 8 bases stayed unmatched. This CDR3 is 16 amino acids long. CDR3 in amino acids: CASSIAGLAGTYEQFF. The CDR3 DNA follows: TGTGCCAGTAGTATTGCCGGACTAGCGGGAACATATGAGCAGTTCTTC.

The chain recombines TRBV4-1 with TRBJ1-2; D is unclear. The CDR3 has 14 amino acids. Germline values: CDR1 MGHRA, CDR2 YSYEKL. V lost 0 bases, J lost 1 base, and 6 bases lay in between. CDR3: CASSQDLDNYGYTF. The CDR3, as DNA: TGCGCCAGCAGCCAAGATCTAGATAACTATGGCTACACCTTC.

The chain links TRBV29-1 to TRBJ2-1; D remains ambiguous. Trimming pared 8 bases from V and 8 bases from J, leaving 22 bases between. CDR3 length equals 14 residues. Germline V gives CDR1 SQVTM, CDR2 ANQGSEA. The CDR3 is CSPETPIELHEQFF. The CDR3 nucleotides are TGCAGCCCCGAGACACCCATCGAGTTGCATGAGCAGTTCTTC.

This clone was recorded a few times. The chain uses TRBV7-3 and TRBJ2-1, with 11 positions matching TRBD2. There are 15 residues in the CDR3. Germline V gene lookup returns CDR1 SGHTA and CDR2 FQGTGA. Trimming took 10 bases from V and 5 from J; bases not matched to a gene: 10. In DNA form, the CDR3 reads TGTGCCATTACTCCCGGGACTAGCGGACACAATGAGCAGTTCTTC. It encodes CAITPGTSGHNEQFF.

This chain links TRBV28 with TRBJ1-5; D remains unclear. CDR3 length equals 14 residues. V was pared by 3 bases and J by 2 bases, with 8 bases between. Germline lookup yields CDR1 MDHEN and CDR2 SYDVKM. The CDR3 sequence is CASSFSAGNQPQHF. CDR3 nucleotides: TGTGCCAGCAGTTTTTCAGCGGGCAATCAGCCCCAGCATTTT.

The rearrangement joins TRBV7-2 to TRBJ2-3; TRBD2 matches at 10 bases. The germline gives CDR1 SGHTA, CDR2 FQGNSA. Trimming cost V 5 bases and J 3 bases; bases outside gene matches: 8. This CDR3 contains 16 residues. Written as DNA, the CDR3 is TGTGCCAGCAGCCCCCGTAGCGGGAGGCTGACAGATACGCAGTATTTT. Its translation is CASSPRSGRLTDTQYF. Drawing the rest from reference TRBV7-2 and TRBJ2-3, the complete variable domain is GAGVSQSPSNKVTEKGKDVELRCDPISGHTALYWYRQSLGQGLEFLIYFQGNSAPDKSGLPSDRFSAERTGGSVSTLTIQRTQQEDSAVYLCASSPRSGRLTDTQYFGPGTRLTVL.

This clone was observed a few times. This rearrangement joins TRBV19 to TRBJ2-1, with 14 bases identical to TRBD2. After removal of 7 bases from V and 5 bases from J, the junction contained 10 bases not matched to a gene. Germline lookup yields CDR1 LNHDA and CDR2 SQIVND (reference sequence). The CDR3 is 17 amino acids. CDR3 region: CASKGLAGVGVNNEQFF. In DNA, the CDR3 is TGTGCCAGTAAGGGACTAGCGGGAGTGGGGGTTAACAATGAGCAGTTCTTC.